This T cell receptor (beta chain) was observed in a study of blood T cells in healthy people across ages. The study, taken as a whole, reports: Aged donors had fewer naive CD4+ cells and lower diversity than long-lived donors. The study lacked donor CMV status, which possibly confounded expanded clonotype changes. Roughly linear age-related decline in beta diversity appeared, significant by age around 38.

To note about this clonotype: Its specificity is unknown.

PCR was performed a second time for about 6 to 12 cycles using a sample-barcoded 5' primer and a J-beta primer mix. TCRdb redid the calling of the 5' RACE reads with MiXCR, one entry per CDR3 protein. Of approximately 800,000 distinct CDR3 sequences listed, 55% to 75% are singletons. Individuals who donated were healthy Caucasians from Russia aged about 6 to 95. The sequence was collected from a man under 40 in good health. The material sequenced was blood.

The CDR3 nucleotides are TGTGCCAGCAGCCTCGGGCGGGTTTTTGGGTTGTACGAGCAGTACTTC. It encodes CASSLGRVFGLYEQYF. V gene TRBV5-6 combines with J gene TRBJ2-7; D possibly corresponds to TRBD2 (5 bases). Germline assignment: CDR1 SGHDT and CDR2 YYEEEE. The CDR3 runs 16 residues. V was cut by 4 bases and J by 4 bases, with 21 bases left in between.